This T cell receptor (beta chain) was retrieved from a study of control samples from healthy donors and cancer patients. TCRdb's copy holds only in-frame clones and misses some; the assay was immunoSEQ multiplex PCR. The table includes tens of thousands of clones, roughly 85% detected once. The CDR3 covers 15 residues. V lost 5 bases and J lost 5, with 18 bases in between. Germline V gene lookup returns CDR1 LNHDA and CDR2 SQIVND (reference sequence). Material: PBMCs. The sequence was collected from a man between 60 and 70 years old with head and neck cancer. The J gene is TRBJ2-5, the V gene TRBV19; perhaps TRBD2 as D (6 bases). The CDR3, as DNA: TGTGCCAGTAGTTTACAACTAGCCGGTAGGGAGACCCAGTACTTC. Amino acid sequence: CASSLQLAGRETQYF.